These T cell receptor beta chains were read from a single sample in a study of T cells after yellow fever vaccination. A single record per CDR3 protein comes from TCRdb applying MiXCR to the 5' RACE reads. The repertoire holds a few hundred thousand distinct CDR3 sequences, with 6.5% to 8.5% as singletons. Material: PBMCs, obtained about 41 days after the first yellow fever vaccination. The receptor source for this set is a man between 18 and 29 years old who received the YFV17D yellow fever vaccine. Both conserved end residues are part of each CDR3. Fields, in order: J gene, clone size, V gene, D gene, CDR3 DNA, CDR3 protein. The D gene is left open where the match is weak. Size is omitted from some rows. Given values are once, few, many or a class for expanded clones.

TRBJ1-5 | NA | TRBV2 | NA | TGTGCCAGCAGCGCGGGACACTCCCTAAATCAGCCCCAGCATTTT | CASSAGHSLNQPQHF
TRBJ1-3 | NA | TRBV27 | NA | TGTGCCAGCAGTTTTACAGGGCTCTCTGGAAACACCATATATTTT | CASSFTGLSGNTIYF
TRBJ2-7 | few | TRBV6-1 | TRBD2 | TGTGCCAGCAGTGTAACTAGCGGAGCAACCTACGAGCAGTACTTC | CASSVTSGATYEQYF
TRBJ1-6 | NA | TRBV20-1 | NA | TGCAGTGCTACTACTAAAGGGTCCCTCCTCTTT | CSATTKGSLLF
TRBJ1-4 | NA | TRBV19 | TRBD1 | TGTGCCAGTGGGACAGCTGCAACTAATGAAAAACTGTTTTTT | CASGTAATNEKLFF
TRBJ2-5 | NA | TRBV6-5 | NA | TGTGCCAGCAGTTACCCAGGGGCCCAGTACTTC | CASSYPGAQYF
TRBJ2-1 | NA | TRBV4-3 | NA | TGCGCCAGCAGCCGGGAGGGCGGGGGCCCTTACAATGAGCAGTTCTTC | CASSREGGGPYNEQFF
TRBJ2-7 | NA | TRBV6-1 | NA | TGTGCCAGCAGTGAAGTCGGGTACGAGCAGTACTTC | CASSEVGYEQYF
TRBJ2-1 | NA | TRBV7-8 | TRBD2 | TGTGCCAGCAGCGTTGGCGGGGGGTCAGTCTACAATGAGCAGTTCTTC | CASSVGGGSVYNEQFF
TRBJ1-5 | few | TRBV19 | NA | TGTGCCAGTAGGTATCTGCGACCTCATAGCAATCAGCCCCAGCATTTT | CASRYLRPHSNQPQHF
TRBJ1-5 | many | TRBV18 | TRBD1 | TGTGCCAGCTCACCGCCCGAGGGGGCTCGAAATCAGCCCCAGCATTTT | CASSPPEGARNQPQHF
TRBJ1-1 | NA | TRBV7-2 | NA | TGTGCCAGCAGCTTAGAGCTCCAGGGGTTAACTGAAGCTTTCTTT | CASSLELQGLTEAFF
TRBJ2-7 | few | TRBV5-5 | NA | TGTGCCAGCAGCTACGAGGGGCGACAGGCGAACTACGAGCAGTACTTC | CASSYEGRQANYEQYF
TRBJ2-7 | NA | TRBV7-2 | NA | TGTGCCAGCAGCCTTGGACAGGGAGGGTTCTACGAGCAGTACTTC | CASSLGQGGFYEQYF